This T cell receptor (beta chain) was found in a study of blood T cell repertoires in COVID-19. About the research overall: Samples representing acute and convalescent COVID-19 were sourced from the United States, Italy and Spain.

Per the study methods: Counts of nucleated cells, estimated from reference gene primer amplification, were obtained. Produced via immunoSEQ multiplex PCR; TCRdb's table is partial and in-frame only. Clonal size and the V and J genes are those of that table, whereas D and trimming came from the DNA. Of 150,000 or so clones detected, under 85% appear once; the ten largest clones hold roughly 1.5%. The receptor was derived from a human donor in a cohort sampled during active COVID-19. Sequenced sample: peripheral blood.

The DNA for the CDR3 is TGCGCCAGCAGCCCGCTTCAGGGCGGGGACATTCAGTACTTC. It encodes CASSPLQGGDIQYF. J is TRBJ2-4 and V is TRBV4-1, with D tentatively TRBD2 (6 bases). V lost 4 bases and J lost 8, with 15 bases in between. CDR1 and CDR2 from the germline V gene are MGHRA and YSYEKL. The CDR3 spans 14 residues.